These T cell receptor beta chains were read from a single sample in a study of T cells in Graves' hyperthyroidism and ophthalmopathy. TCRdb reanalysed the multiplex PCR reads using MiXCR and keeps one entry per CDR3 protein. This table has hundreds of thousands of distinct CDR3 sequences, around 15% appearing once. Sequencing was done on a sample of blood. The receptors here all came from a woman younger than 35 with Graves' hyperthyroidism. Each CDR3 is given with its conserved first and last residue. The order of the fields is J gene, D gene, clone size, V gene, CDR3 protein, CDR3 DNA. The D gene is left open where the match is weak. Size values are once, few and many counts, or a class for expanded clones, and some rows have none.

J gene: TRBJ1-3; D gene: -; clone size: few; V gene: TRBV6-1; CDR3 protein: CASSEAWVGNTIYF; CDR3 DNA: TGTGCCAGCAGTGAAGCCTGGGTTGGAAACACCATATATTTT
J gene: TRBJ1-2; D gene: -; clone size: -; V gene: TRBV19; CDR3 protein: CASRQNGGNGYTF; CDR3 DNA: TGTGCCAGTAGGCAGAATGGAGGAAATGGCTACACCTTC
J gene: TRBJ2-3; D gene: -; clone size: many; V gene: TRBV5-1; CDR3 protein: CASSQAARGETDTQYF; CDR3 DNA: TGCGCCAGCAGCCAGGCGGCGAGGGGTGAAACAGATACGCAGTATTTT
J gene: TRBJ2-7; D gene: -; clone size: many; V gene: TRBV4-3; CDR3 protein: CASSQGPLYEQYF; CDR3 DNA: TGCGCCAGCAGCCAAGGACCATTATACGAGCAGTACTTC
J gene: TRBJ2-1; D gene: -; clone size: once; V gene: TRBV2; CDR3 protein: CASQRDAAYEQFF; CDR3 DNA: TGTGCCAGCCAACGGGACGCCGCCTACGAGCAGTTCTTC
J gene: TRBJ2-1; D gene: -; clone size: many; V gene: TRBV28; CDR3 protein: CASSFSGSGMIRQFF; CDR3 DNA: TGTGCCAGCTCCTTTAGCGGATCAGGGATGATACGGCAGTTCTTC
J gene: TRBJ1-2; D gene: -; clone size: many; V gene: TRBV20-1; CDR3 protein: CSASKDSPNYGYTF; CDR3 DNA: TGCAGTGCTAGTAAGGACAGCCCAAACTATGGCTACACCTTC
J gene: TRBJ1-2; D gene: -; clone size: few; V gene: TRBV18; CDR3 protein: CASSPNIRYGYTF; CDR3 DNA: TGTGCCAGCTCACCAAATATAAGATATGGCTACACCTTC
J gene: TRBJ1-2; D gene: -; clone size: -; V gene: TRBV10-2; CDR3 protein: CASSSTATSSSPLSNYGYTF; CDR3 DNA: TGCGCCAGCAGTTCGACAGCGACCTCCTCCTCTCCACTATCAAACTATGGCTACACCTTC
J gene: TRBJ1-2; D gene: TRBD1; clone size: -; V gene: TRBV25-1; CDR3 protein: CASRDSQGVYGYTF; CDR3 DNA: TGTGCCAGCAGGGATAGCCAGGGGGTCTATGGCTACACCTTC
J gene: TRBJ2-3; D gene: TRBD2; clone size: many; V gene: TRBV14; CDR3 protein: CASSHLAGATDTQYF; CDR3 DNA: TGTGCCAGCAGCCACCTAGCGGGAGCCACAGATACGCAGTATTTT
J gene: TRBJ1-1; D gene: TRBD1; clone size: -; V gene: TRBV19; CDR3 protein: CASSGYRGPMNTEAFF; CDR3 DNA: TGTGCCAGTAGTGGATACAGGGGTCCCATGAACACTGAAGCTTTCTTT
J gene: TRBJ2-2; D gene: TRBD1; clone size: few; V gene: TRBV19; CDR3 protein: CASCYRGRNTGELFF; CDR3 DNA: TGTGCCAGTTGCTACAGGGGGAGGAACACCGGGGAGCTGTTTTTT
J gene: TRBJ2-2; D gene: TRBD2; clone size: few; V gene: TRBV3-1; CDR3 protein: CASSSGGGPGELFF; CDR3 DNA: TGTGCCAGCAGCTCCGGGGGGGGACCCGGGGAGCTGTTTTTT
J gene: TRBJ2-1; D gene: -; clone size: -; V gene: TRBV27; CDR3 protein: CASSSWVTGHSTYEQFF; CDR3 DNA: TGTGCCAGCAGTTCGTGGGTCACGGGACATTCCACTTACGAGCAGTTCTTC
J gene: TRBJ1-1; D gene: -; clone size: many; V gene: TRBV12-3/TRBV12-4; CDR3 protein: CASSGTPNTEAFF; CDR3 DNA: TGTGCCAGCAGCGGGACACCCAACACTGAAGCTTTCTTT